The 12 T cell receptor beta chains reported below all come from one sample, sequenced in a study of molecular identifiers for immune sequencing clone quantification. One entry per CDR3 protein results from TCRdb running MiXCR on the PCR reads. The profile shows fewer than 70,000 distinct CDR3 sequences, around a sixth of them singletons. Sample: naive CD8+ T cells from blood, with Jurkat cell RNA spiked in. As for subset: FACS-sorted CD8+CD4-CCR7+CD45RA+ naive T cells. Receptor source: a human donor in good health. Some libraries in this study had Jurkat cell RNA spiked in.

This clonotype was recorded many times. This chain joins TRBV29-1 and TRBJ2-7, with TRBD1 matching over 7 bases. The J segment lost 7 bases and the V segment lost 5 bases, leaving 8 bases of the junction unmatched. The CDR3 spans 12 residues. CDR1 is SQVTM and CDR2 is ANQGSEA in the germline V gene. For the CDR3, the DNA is TGCAGCGTTACCATCCAGGGGGAAGAGCAGTACTTC. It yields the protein CSVTIQGEEQYF.

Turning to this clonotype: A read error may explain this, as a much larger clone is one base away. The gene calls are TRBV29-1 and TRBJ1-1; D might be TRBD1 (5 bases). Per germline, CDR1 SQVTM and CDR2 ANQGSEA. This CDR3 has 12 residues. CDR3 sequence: CSVETALVEASF. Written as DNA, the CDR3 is TGCAGCGTTGAGACAGCCTTGGTTGAAGCTTCCTTT.

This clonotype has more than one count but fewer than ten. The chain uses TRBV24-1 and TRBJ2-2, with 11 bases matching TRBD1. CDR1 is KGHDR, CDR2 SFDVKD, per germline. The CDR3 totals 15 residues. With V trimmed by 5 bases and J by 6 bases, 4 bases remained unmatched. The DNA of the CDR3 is TGTGCCACCAGTGGGACAGGGGGCGCAGCCGGGGAGCTGTTTTTT. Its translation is CATSGTGGAAGELFF.

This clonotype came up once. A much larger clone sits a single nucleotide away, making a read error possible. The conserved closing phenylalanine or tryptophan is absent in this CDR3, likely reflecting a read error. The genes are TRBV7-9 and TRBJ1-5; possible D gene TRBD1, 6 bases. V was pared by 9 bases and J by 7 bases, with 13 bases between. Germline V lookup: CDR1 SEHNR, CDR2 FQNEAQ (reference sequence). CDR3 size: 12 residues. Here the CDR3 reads CASQGNGQPQHY. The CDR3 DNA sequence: TGTGCCAGTCAGGGGAATGGACAGCCCCAGCATTAT.

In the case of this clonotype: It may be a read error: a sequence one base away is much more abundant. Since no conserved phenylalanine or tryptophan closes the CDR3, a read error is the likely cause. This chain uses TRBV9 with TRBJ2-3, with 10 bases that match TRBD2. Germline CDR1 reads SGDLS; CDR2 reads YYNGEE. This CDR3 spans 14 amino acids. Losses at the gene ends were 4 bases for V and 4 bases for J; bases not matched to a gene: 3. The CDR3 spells CASSLGLAADTQYY. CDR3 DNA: TGTGCCAGCAGCCTCGGACTAGCGGCAGATACGCAGTATTAT.

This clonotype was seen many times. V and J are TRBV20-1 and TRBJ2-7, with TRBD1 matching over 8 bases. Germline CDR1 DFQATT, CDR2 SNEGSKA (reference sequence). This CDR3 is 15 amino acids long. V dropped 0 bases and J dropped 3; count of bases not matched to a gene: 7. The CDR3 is CSARERGQVIYEQYF. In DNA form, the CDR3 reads TGCAGTGCTAGAGAACGGGGACAGGTGATCTACGAGCAGTACTTC.

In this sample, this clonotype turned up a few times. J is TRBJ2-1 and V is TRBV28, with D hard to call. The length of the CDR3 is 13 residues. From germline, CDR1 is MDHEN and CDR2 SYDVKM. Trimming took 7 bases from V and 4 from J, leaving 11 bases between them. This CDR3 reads CASTGGEYNEQFF. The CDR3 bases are TGTGCCAGCACTGGCGGAGAGTACAATGAGCAGTTCTTC.

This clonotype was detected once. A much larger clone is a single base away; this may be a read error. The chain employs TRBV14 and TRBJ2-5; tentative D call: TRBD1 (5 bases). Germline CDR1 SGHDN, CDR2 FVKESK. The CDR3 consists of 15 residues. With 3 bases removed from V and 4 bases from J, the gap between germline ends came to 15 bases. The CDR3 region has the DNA TGTGCCAGCAGCCAGGTTCCCCAGGGTGGAGAGACCCAGTACTTC. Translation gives CASSQVPQGGETQYF.

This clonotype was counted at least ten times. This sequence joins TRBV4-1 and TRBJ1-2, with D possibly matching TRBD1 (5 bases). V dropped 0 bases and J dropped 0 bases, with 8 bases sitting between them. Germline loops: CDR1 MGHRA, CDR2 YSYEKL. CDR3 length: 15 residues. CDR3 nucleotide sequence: TGCGCCAGCAGCCAAGAACAGGTAGCTAACTATGGCTACACCTTC. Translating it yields CASSQEQVANYGYTF.

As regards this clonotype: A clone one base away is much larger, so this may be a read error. CDR3 DNA sequence: TGCAGTGCTACGCGTACCTCTGGCAGGGGCACTGAAGCTTTCTTT. Translated, it gives CSATRTSGRGTEAFF. The V call is TRBV20-1, the J call TRBJ1-1, with D maybe TRBD1 (6 bases). Germline-derived CDR1 and CDR2 are DFQATT and SNEGSKA (reference sequence). This CDR3 contains 15 residues. The ends were cut back, 4 bases at V and 4 bases at J, with 19 bases in the middle.

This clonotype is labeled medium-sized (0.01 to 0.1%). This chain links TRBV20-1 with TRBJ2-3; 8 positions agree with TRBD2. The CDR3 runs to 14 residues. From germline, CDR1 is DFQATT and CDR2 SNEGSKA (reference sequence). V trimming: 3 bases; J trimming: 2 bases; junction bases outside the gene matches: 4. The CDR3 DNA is TGCAGTGCTAGCCTAGCGGGCGTCACAGATACGCAGTATTTT. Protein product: CSASLAGVTDTQYF.

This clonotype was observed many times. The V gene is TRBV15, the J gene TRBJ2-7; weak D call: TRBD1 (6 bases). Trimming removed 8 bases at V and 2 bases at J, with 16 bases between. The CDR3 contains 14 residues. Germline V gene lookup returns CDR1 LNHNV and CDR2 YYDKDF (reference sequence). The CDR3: CATGNRVSPYEQYF. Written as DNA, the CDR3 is TGTGCCACCGGAAACAGGGTCTCCCCCTACGAGCAGTACTTC.